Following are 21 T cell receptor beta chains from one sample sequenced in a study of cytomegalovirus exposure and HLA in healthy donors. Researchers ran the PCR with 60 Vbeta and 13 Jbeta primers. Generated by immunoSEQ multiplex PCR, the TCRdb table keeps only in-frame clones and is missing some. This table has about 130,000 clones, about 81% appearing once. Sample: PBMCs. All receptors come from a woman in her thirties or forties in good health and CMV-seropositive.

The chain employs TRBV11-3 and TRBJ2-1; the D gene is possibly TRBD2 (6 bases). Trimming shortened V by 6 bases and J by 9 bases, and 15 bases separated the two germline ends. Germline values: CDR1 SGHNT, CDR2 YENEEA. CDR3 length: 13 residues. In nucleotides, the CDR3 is TGTGCCAGCAGTCAATGGAGGGGCGCTGAGCAGTTCTTC. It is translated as CASSQWRGAEQFF.

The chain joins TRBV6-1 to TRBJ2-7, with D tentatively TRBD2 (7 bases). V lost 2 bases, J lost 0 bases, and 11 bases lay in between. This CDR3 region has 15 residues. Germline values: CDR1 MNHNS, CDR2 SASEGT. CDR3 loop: CASSERRGGSYEQYF. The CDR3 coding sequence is TGTGCCAGCAGTGAAAGGAGGGGGGGCTCCTACGAGCAGTACTTC.

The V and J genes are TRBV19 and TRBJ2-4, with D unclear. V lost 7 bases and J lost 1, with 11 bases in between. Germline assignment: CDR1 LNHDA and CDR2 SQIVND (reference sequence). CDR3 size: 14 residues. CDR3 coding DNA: TGTGCCAGTATGATTGTACTGGCCAAAAACATTCAGTACTTC. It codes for CASMIVLAKNIQYF.

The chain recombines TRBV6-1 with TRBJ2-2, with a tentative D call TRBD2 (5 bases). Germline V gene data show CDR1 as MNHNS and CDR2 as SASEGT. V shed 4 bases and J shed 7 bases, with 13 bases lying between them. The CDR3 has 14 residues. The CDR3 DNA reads TGTGCCAGCAGTGTCACCCGAGCGGTCGGGGAGCTGTTTTTT. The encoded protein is CASSVTRAVGELFF.

The DNA for the CDR3 is TGTGCCAGCTCCCCCCCGTTGGCCCAAGAGACCCAGTACTTC. Translation gives CASSPPLAQETQYF. The chain has TRBV18 and TRBJ2-5; D not resolved. This CDR3 is 14 amino acids long. CDR1 is KGHSH and CDR2 is LQKENI in the germline V gene. Deletions cut 6 bases from V and 1 base from J, with 12 bases between. The complete variable domain, with remaining parts taken from reference TRBV18 and TRBJ2-5, reads NAGVMQNPRHLVRRRGQEARLRCSPMKGHSHVYWYRQLPEEGLKFMVYLQKENIIDESGMPKERFSAEFPKEGPSILRIQQVVRGDSAAYFCASSPPLAQETQYFGPGTRLLVL.

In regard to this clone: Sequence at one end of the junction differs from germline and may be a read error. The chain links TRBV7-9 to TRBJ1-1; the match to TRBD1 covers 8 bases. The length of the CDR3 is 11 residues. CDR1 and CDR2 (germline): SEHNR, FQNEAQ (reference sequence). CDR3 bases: TGTGCCAGCGGCTTGACAGGGGAGGCTTTCTTT. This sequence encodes CASGLTGEAFF. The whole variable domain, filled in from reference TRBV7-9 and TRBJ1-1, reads DTGVSQNPRHKITKRGQNVTFRCDPISEHNRLYWYRQTLGQGPEFLTYFQNEAQLEKSRLLSDRFSAERPKGSFSTLEIQRTEQGDSAMYLCASGLTGEAFFGQGTRLTVV.

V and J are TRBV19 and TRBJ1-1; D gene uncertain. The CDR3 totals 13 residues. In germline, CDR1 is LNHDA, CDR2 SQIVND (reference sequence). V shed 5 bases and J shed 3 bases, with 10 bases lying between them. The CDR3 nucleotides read TGTGCCAGTAGTGTCGGCGGGCACACTGAAGCTTTCTTT. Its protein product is CASSVGGHTEAFF.

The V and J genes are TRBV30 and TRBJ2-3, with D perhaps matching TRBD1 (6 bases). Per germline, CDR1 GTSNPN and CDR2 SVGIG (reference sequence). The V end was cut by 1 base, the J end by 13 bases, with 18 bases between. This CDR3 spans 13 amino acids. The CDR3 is CAWSANRDTKKYF. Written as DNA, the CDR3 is TGTGCCTGGAGTGCTAACCGGGACACGAAGAAGTATTTT. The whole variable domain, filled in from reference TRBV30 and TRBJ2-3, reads SQTIHQWPATLVQPVGSPLSLECTVEGTSNPNLYWYRQAAGRGLQLLFYSVGIGQISSEVPQNLSASRPQDRQFILSSKKLLLSDSGFYLCAWSANRDTKKYFGPGTRLTVL.

CDR3 region: CASSLGGSYTDTQYF. CDR3 nucleotide sequence: TGTGCCAGCAGCTTAGGAGGATCCTACACAGATACGCAGTATTTT. V and J are TRBV7-2 and TRBJ2-3; D is ambiguous. Germline CDR1 is SGHTA and CDR2 is FQGNSA. This CDR3 contains 15 residues. V lost 1 base and J lost 2, with 10 bases in between.

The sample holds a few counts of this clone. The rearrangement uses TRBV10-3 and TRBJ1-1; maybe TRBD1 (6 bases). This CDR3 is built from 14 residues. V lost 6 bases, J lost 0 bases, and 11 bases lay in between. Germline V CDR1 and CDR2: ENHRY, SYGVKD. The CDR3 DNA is TGTGCCATCAGGGAGACAGGCCTGAACACTGAAGCTTTCTTT. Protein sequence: CAIRETGLNTEAFF.

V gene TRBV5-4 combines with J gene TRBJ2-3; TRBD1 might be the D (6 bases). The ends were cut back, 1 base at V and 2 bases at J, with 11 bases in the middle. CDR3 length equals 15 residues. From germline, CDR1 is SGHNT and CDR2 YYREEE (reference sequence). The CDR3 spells CASSLKRQATDTQYF. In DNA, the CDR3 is TGTGCCAGCAGCTTGAAGAGACAGGCCACAGATACGCAGTATTTT.

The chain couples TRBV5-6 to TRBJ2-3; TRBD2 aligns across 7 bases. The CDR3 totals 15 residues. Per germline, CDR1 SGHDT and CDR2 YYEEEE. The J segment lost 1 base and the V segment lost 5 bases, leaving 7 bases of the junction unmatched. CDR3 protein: CASSWGTTGTDTQYF. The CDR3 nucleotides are TGTGCCAGCAGTTGGGGGACTACCGGCACAGATACGCAGTATTTT.

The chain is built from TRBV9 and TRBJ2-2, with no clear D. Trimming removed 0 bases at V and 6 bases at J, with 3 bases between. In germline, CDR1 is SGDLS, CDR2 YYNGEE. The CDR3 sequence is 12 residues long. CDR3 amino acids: CASSVVSGELFF. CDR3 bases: TGTGCCAGCAGCGTAGTCTCCGGGGAGCTGTTTTTT.

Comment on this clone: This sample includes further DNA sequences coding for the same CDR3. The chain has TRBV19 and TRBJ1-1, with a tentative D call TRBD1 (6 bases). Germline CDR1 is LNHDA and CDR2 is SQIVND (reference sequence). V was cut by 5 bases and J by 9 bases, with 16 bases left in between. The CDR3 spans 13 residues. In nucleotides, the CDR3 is TGTGCCAGTAGTTCTAGGACCAGGGGTAAAGCTTTCTTT. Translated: CASSSRTRGKAFF.

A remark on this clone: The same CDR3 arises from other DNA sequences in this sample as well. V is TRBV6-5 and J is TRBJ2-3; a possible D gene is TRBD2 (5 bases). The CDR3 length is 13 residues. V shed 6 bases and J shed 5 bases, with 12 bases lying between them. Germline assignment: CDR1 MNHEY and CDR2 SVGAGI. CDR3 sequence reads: CASSLGAGDTQYF. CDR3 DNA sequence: TGTGCCAGCAGCCTGGGCGCGGGAGATACGCAGTATTTT.

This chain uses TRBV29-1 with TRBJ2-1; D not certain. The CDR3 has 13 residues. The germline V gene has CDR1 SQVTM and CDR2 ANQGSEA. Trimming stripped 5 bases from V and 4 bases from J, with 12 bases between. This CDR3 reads CSVWLPRYNEQFF. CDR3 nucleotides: TGCAGCGTTTGGCTTCCTAGATACAATGAGCAGTTCTTC.

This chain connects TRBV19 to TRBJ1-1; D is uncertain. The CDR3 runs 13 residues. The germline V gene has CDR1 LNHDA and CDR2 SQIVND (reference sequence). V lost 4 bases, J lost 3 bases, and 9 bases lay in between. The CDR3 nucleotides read TGTGCCAGTAGTACACAGATGGACACTGAAGCTTTCTTT. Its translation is CASSTQMDTEAFF.

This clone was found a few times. The CDR3 DNA follows: TGTGCCAGCACCCCAGGAGGGGCGGGGGGGACTGAAGCTTTCTTT. Residues: CASTPGGAGGTEAFF. The chain is built from TRBV28 and TRBJ1-1; a possible D gene is TRBD1 (5 bases). The CDR3 totals 15 residues. CDR1 and CDR2 (germline): MDHEN, SYDVKM. V gave up 7 bases and J gave up 5 bases, with 20 bases separating them. Filled out from reference TRBV28 and TRBJ1-1, the complete variable domain reads DVKVTQSSRYLVKRTGEKVFLECVQDMDHENMFWYRQDPGLGLRLIYFSYDVKMKEKGDIPEGYSVSREKKERFSLILESASTNQTSMYLCASTPGGAGGTEAFFGQGTRLTVV.

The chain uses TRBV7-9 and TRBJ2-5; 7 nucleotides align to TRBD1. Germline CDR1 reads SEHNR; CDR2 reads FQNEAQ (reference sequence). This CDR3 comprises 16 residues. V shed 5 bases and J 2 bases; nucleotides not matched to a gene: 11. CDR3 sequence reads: CASSTSRQGPQETQYF. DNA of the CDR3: TGTGCCAGCAGCACATCGAGACAGGGCCCACAAGAGACCCAGTACTTC.

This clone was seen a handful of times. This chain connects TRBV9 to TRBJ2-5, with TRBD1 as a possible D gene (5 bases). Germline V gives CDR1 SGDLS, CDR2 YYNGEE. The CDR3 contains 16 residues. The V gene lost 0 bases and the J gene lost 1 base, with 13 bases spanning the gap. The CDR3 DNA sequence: TGTGCCAGCAGCGTAGGGTTAGGGGATATCCAAGAGACCCAGTACTTC. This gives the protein CASSVGLGDIQETQYF.

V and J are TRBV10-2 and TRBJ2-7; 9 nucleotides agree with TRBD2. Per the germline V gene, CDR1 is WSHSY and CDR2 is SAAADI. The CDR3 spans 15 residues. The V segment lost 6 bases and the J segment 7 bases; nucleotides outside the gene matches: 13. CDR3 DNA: TGCGCCAGCAGGGTCCTAGCGGGATTCAAGTCGGAGCAGTACTTC. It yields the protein CASRVLAGFKSEQYF.